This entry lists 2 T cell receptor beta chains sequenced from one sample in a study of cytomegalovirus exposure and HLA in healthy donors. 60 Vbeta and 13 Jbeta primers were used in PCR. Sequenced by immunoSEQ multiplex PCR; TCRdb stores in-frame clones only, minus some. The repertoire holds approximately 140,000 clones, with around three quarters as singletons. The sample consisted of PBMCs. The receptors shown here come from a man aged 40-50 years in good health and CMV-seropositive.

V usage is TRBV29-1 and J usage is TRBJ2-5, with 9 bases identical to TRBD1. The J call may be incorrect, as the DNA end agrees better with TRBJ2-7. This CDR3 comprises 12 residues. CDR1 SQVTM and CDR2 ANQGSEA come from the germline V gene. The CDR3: CSARDREYEQYF. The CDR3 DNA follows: TGCAGCGCCCGGGACAGGGAATACGAGCAGTACTTC.

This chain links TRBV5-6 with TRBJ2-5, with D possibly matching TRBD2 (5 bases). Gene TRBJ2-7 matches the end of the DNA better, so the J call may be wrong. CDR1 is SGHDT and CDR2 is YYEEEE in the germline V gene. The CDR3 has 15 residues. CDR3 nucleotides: TGTGCCAGCACCCGAACCCCGGGAAACCTCTACGAGCAGTACTTC. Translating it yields CASTRTPGNLYEQYF.